Shown below are 23 T cell receptor beta chains from a single sample sequenced in a study of shared clonotypes between healthy human individuals. The data were produced by immunoSEQ multiplex PCR, yet TCRdb's version contains in-frame clones alone and is incomplete. The top ten hold 0.39% of the sample, which has roughly 2.2 million clones, about 92% seen once. Specimen: naive CD4+ T cells from PBMCs. As to subset: CD45RA+ positively selected. All receptors derive from a young man in good health. Some clones in this sample may be carry-over from other donors' samples.

This chain joins TRBV5-1 and TRBJ2-3; no definite D call. With 4 bases removed from V and 6 bases from J, the gap between germline ends came to 15 bases. This CDR3 is 14 amino acids long. Germline assignment: CDR1 SGHRS and CDR2 YFSETQ. CDR3 in amino acids: CASSGGSLGDTQYF. In DNA, the CDR3 is TGCGCCAGCAGCGGCGGCTCCCTTGGCGATACGCAGTATTTT.

This clone came up once. V and J are TRBV4-1 and TRBJ2-5; 8 bases line up with TRBD2. The J segment lost 5 bases and the V segment lost 4 bases, leaving 6 bases of the junction unmatched. This CDR3 region has 14 residues. Germline V gene data show CDR1 as MGHRA and CDR2 as YSYEKL. The CDR3 sequence is CASSPGLAGETQYF. The CDR3 DNA reads as TGCGCCAGCAGCCCCGGACTAGCTGGGGAGACCCAGTACTTC.

This clone has more than one count but fewer than ten. This rearrangement joins TRBV27 to TRBJ1-2; D not certain. V was clipped by 0 bases and J by 4 bases, with 9 bases between them. The CDR3 loop spans 14 amino acids. From germline, CDR1 is MNHEY and CDR2 SMNVEV (reference sequence). DNA of the CDR3: TGTGCCAGCAGTTTATCGTGGGAGGGCTATGGCTACACCTTC. Encoded protein: CASSLSWEGYGYTF.

V is TRBV15 and J is TRBJ1-1, with D perhaps TRBD1 (6 bases). This CDR3 has 13 residues. Germline V CDR1 and CDR2: LNHNV, YYDKDF (reference sequence). Trimming took 1 base from V and 7 from J, leaving 10 bases between them. The DNA for the CDR3 is TGTGCCACCAGCAGAGTCGACAGGAGTGAAGCTTTCTTT. Translating it yields CATSRVDRSEAFF.

The chain carries TRBV20-1 and TRBJ1-1; D remains ambiguous. Germline CDR1 DFQATT, CDR2 SNEGSKA (reference sequence). The CDR3 extends over 11 amino acids. V was trimmed by 6 bases and J by 11 bases, leaving 16 bases between them. The CDR3 bases are TGCAGTGCGCCTAGTAATGTGGTTGCTTTCTTT. The encoded protein is CSAPSNVVAFF.

The gene calls are TRBV28 and TRBJ1-2; TRBD1 agrees at 8 bases. Germline lookup yields CDR1 MDHEN and CDR2 SYDVKM. V shed 6 bases and J 4 bases; nucleotides not matched to a gene: 10. The CDR3 runs to 15 residues. CDR3 coding DNA: TGTGCCAGCAGCCAAGCAGGGGGCCGGGGCTATGGCTACACCTTC. Protein product: CASSQAGGRGYGYTF.

This chain links TRBV28 with TRBJ1-5; 8 bases agree with TRBD1. Unmatched junction bases numbered 11, after V lost 9 bases and J lost 7 bases. CDR1 and CDR2 (germline): MDHEN, SYDVKM. The CDR3 totals 14 residues. For the CDR3, the DNA is TGTGCCAGTACCCCAGGGGGCTCGGACCAGCCCCAGCATTTT. This translates into CASTPGGSDQPQHF. Full variable domain (rest looked up from reference TRBV28 and TRBJ1-5): DVKVTQSSRYLVKRTGEKVFLECVQDMDHENMFWYRQDPGLGLRLIYFSYDVKMKEKGDIPEGYSVSREKKERFSLILESASTNQTSMYLCASTPGGSDQPQHFGDGTRLSIL.

This rearrangement joins TRBV9 to TRBJ2-7; 10 bases are shared with TRBD1. Germline-derived CDR1 and CDR2 are SGDLS and YYNGEE. The J segment lost 5 bases and the V segment lost 3 bases, leaving 8 bases of the junction unmatched. The CDR3 loop spans 15 amino acids. The CDR3 here is CASSAGQGIYNEQYF. The CDR3 coding sequence is TGTGCCAGCAGCGCGGGACAGGGGATATACAACGAGCAGTACTTC.

The chain joins TRBV7-2 to TRBJ1-1; D is possibly TRBD1 (6 bases). The germline V gene encodes CDR1 SGHTA and CDR2 FQGNSA. There are 15 residues in the CDR3. V was clipped by 1 base and J by 2 bases, with 11 bases between them. The DNA for the CDR3 is TGTGCCAGCAGCTTAGTTGGGACACAAAACACTGAAGCTTTCTTT. This translates into CASSLVGTQNTEAFF.

The V call is TRBV28, the J call TRBJ1-5; 8 nucleotides match TRBD1. CDR3 size: 15 residues. Germline V gene lookup returns CDR1 MDHEN and CDR2 SYDVKM. V shed 3 bases and J 4 bases; nucleotides not matched to a gene: 5. The CDR3 nucleotides are TGTGCCAGCAGTTTTGACAGGGGACGGAATCAGCCCCAGCATTTT. Its translation is CASSFDRGRNQPQHF.

V is TRBV6-1 and J is TRBJ1-1, with D perhaps TRBD1 (5 bases). This CDR3 comprises 14 residues. Trimming took 4 bases from V and 2 from J, leaving 11 bases between them. Germline assignment: CDR1 MNHNS and CDR2 SASEGT. CDR3 residues: CASSGQLLNTEAFF. CDR3 bases: TGTGCCAGCAGTGGACAGCTTCTAAACACTGAAGCTTTCTTT.

This clone showed up just once. The chain carries TRBV14 and TRBJ1-2, with D tentatively TRBD1 (5 bases). V was clipped by 4 bases and J by 8 bases, with 17 bases between them. The CDR3 is 14 residues long. The germline CDR1 and CDR2 sequences are SGHDN and FVKESK. CDR3: CASSPAGIHSGYTF. The CDR3 nucleotides read TGTGCCAGCAGCCCCGCAGGGATCCACTCGGGCTACACCTTC.

The chain has TRBV14 and TRBJ2-2; perhaps TRBD1 as D (5 bases). V shed 1 base and J shed 0 bases, with 12 bases lying between them. CDR3 size: 17 residues. The germline CDR1 and CDR2 sequences are SGHDN and FVKESK. DNA of the CDR3: TGTGCCAGCAGCCAAGCGTGGGGCATTTCGAACACCGGGGAGCTGTTTTTT. This gives the protein CASSQAWGISNTGELFF.

Points on this clone: The same CDR3 also results from other DNA sequences found in this sample. The chain uses TRBV5-1 and TRBJ1-4; D may be TRBD1 (5 bases). Germline CDR1 SGHRS, CDR2 YFSETQ. The CDR3 consists of 14 residues. Trimming took off 2 bases at V and 3 bases at J, with 8 bases between the two ends. CDR3 coding DNA: TGCGCCAGCAGCTTAGACAGAGCTAATGAAAAACTGTTTTTT. Translated: CASSLDRANEKLFF.

The chain has TRBV7-2 and TRBJ1-2; D call uncertain. CDR3 size: 16 residues. CDR1 is SGHTA and CDR2 is FQGNSA in the germline V gene. V was cut by 4 bases and J by 3 bases, with 18 bases left in between. CDR3 amino acids: CASSSLNPEGDYGYTF. The CDR3 nucleotides read TGTGCCAGCAGCTCACTTAACCCGGAGGGAGACTATGGCTACACCTTC.

The chain uses TRBV7-2 and TRBJ2-1; no firm D call. The V and J ends lost 1 base and 6 bases respectively, with 7 bases between them. Germline V CDR1 and CDR2: SGHTA, FQGNSA. The CDR3 covers 13 residues. In DNA form, the CDR3 reads TGTGCCAGCAGCTTAGTTATCAGCAATGAGCAGTTCTTC. Amino acid sequence: CASSLVISNEQFF.

The chain employs TRBV30 and TRBJ1-2, with D possibly TRBD1 on 5 matching bases. Deletions cut 6 bases from V and 0 bases from J, with 8 bases between. This CDR3 comprises 12 residues. The germline V gene encodes CDR1 GTSNPN and CDR2 SVGIG (reference sequence). The CDR3 sequence: CACRDANYGYTF. For the CDR3, the DNA is TGTGCCTGCCGGGACGCTAACTATGGCTACACCTTC.

The J gene is TRBJ1-6, the V gene TRBV30; no clear D. This CDR3 spans 13 amino acids. Germline V gene data show CDR1 as GTSNPN and CDR2 as SVGIG (reference sequence). Between the trimmed V and J ends, which lost 2 bases and 7 bases, there was a span of 9 bases. This CDR3 is CAWSITANSPLHF. CDR3 DNA: TGTGCCTGGAGTATTACAGCAAATTCACCCCTCCACTTT. Full variable domain (outside the CDR3, taken from reference TRBV30 and TRBJ1-6): SQTIHQWPATLVQPVGSPLSLECTVEGTSNPNLYWYRQAAGRGLQLLFYSVGIGQISSEVPQNLSASRPQDRQFILSSKKLLLSDSGFYLCAWSITANSPLHFGNGTRLTVT.

Worth noting for this clone: Other DNA sequences in the sample encode the same CDR3. This chain connects TRBV28 to TRBJ1-2, with D possibly matching TRBD1 (5 bases). Germline-derived CDR1 and CDR2 are MDHEN and SYDVKM. Trimming pared 2 bases from V and 5 bases from J, leaving 9 bases between. This CDR3 comprises 13 residues. The CDR3 sequence: CASSLTGDYGYTF. CDR3 nucleotides: TGTGCCAGCAGTTTAACGGGGGATTATGGCTACACCTTC.

This clone was recorded once. Different DNA sequences within this sample yield the same CDR3. The V gene is TRBV5-4, the J gene TRBJ2-5; D unclear. The CDR3 runs to 13 residues. Germline V gives CDR1 SGHNT, CDR2 YYREEE (reference sequence). V lost 3 bases, J lost 5 bases, and 11 bases lay in between. CDR3 coding DNA: TGTGCCAGCAGCTCCCCGGGTGCGGAGACCCAGTACTTC. It yields the protein CASSSPGAETQYF.

The chain has TRBV7-3 and TRBJ2-1, with TRBD2 identical over 10 bases. This CDR3 comprises 19 residues. The V and J ends lost 1 base and 8 bases, in that order; junction bases with no gene match: 17. Germline-derived CDR1 and CDR2 are SGHTA and FQGTGA. CDR3 DNA: TGTGCCAGCAGCTTAAAGGGGTTAGCGGGAGGCCAGGTTCATTATGAGCAGTTCTTC. Encoded protein: CASSLKGLAGGQVHYEQFF.

The chain is built from TRBV6-5 and TRBJ2-7, with 9 nucleotides matching TRBD1. The germline gives CDR1 MNHEY, CDR2 SVGAGI. Trimming cost V 2 bases and J 3 bases; bases outside gene matches: 5. The length of the CDR3 is 15 residues. CDR3 sequence reads: CASSYMGQGFYEQYF. CDR3 in DNA: TGTGCCAGCAGTTACATGGGACAGGGATTCTACGAGCAGTACTTC.

The chain has TRBV5-1 and TRBJ2-7, with a tentative D call TRBD2 (6 bases). V was pared by 0 bases and J by 6 bases, with 10 bases between. CDR1 and CDR2 from the germline V gene are SGHRS and YFSETQ. The length of the CDR3 is 13 residues. The CDR3 region has the DNA TGCGCCAGCAGCTTGGGTGGGGGGAGCGAGCAGTACTTC. Protein product: CASSLGGGSEQYF. Drawing the rest from reference TRBV5-1 and TRBJ2-7, the complete variable domain is KAGVTQTPRYLIKTRGQQVTLSCSPISGHRSVSWYQQTPGQGLQFLFEYFSETQRNKGNFPGRFSGRQFSNSRSEMNVSTLELGDSALYLCASSLGGGSEQYFGPGTRLTVT.